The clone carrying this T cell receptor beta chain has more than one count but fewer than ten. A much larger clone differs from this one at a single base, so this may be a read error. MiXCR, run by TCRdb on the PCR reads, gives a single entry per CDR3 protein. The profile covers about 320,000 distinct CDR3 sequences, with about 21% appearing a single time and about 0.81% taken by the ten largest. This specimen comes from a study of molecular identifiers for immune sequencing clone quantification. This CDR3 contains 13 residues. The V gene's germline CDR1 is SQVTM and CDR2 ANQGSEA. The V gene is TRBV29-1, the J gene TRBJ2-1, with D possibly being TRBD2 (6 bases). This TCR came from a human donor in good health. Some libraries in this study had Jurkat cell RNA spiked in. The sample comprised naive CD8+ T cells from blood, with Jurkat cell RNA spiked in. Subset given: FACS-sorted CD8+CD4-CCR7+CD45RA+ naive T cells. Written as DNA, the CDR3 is TGCAGCGTGGGAATGGGGGGTTACAATGAGCAGTCCTTC. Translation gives CSVGMGGYNEQSF.